Listed below are T cell receptor beta chains from one sample, sequenced in a study of T cell responses to AZD1222 COVID-19 vaccine. Sequencing used immunoSEQ multiplex PCR; TCRdb keeps in-frame clones, though not all of them. The sample contains about 120,000 clones, approximately 87% of which appear only once. The sample was peripheral blood, taken on day 0 of AZD1222 vaccination. These receptor sequences come from an adult in good health. The CDR3 runs from the conserved cysteine through the conserved F or W. Each record gives: V gene, J gene, CDR3 length, clone size, D gene, CDR3 protein, CDR3 DNA. The D gene is left open where the match is weak. A row's size may be missing; if present it is once, few, many or a size class.

v_call: TRBV6-5; j_call: TRBJ2-1; cdr3_length: 12; clone_size: .; d_call: .; cdr3_aa: CASSYGSGEQFF; cdr3_nt: TGTGCCAGCAGTTACGGGAGCGGGGAGCAGTTCTTC
v_call: TRBV5-4; j_call: TRBJ1-1; cdr3_length: 15; clone_size: .; d_call: .; cdr3_aa: CASSPRQTLNTEAFF; cdr3_nt: TGTGCCAGCAGCCCAAGACAGACCTTGAACACTGAAGCTTTCTTT
v_call: TRBV5-1; j_call: TRBJ2-1; cdr3_length: 14; clone_size: once; d_call: .; cdr3_aa: CASSLLGEGNEQFF; cdr3_nt: TGCGCCAGCAGCTTGCTTGGTGAAGGGAATGAGCAGTTCTTC
v_call: TRBV19; j_call: TRBJ2-2; cdr3_length: 16; clone_size: .; d_call: .; cdr3_aa: CASSGVGGPRSGELFF; cdr3_nt: TGTGCCAGTAGTGGGGTCGGAGGACCTAGGAGCGGGGAGCTGTTTTTT
v_call: TRBV4-1; j_call: TRBJ2-5; cdr3_length: 17; clone_size: .; d_call: TRBD2; cdr3_aa: CASSLPGLAGGLGTQYF; cdr3_nt: TGCGCCAGCAGCCTCCCGGGACTAGCGGGGGGGCTTGGGACCCAGTACTTC
v_call: TRBV6-1; j_call: TRBJ1-2; cdr3_length: 14; clone_size: .; d_call: .; cdr3_aa: CASSEAWTDYGYTF; cdr3_nt: TGTGCCAGCAGTGAAGCGTGGACAGATTATGGCTACACCTTC
v_call: TRBV6-5; j_call: TRBJ2-1; cdr3_length: 14; clone_size: .; d_call: TRBD1; cdr3_aa: CASSRQGAYNEQFF; cdr3_nt: TGTGCCAGCAGCCGACAGGGGGCGTACAATGAGCAGTTCTTC
v_call: TRBV6-5; j_call: TRBJ2-7; cdr3_length: 15; clone_size: .; d_call: TRBD1; cdr3_aa: CASSSRDRAMGEQYF; cdr3_nt: TGTGCCAGCAGTTCCCGGGACAGGGCAATGGGCGAGCAGTACTTC
v_call: TRBV5-6; j_call: TRBJ2-7; cdr3_length: 12; clone_size: .; d_call: .; cdr3_aa: CASSLEGYEQYF; cdr3_nt: TGTGCCAGCAGCTTAGAAGGGTACGAGCAGTACTTC
v_call: TRBV28; j_call: TRBJ1-1; cdr3_length: 13; clone_size: .; d_call: .; cdr3_aa: CASSRQFNTEAFF; cdr3_nt: TGTGCCAGCAGCCGACAGTTCAACACTGAAGCTTTCTTT
v_call: TRBV28; j_call: TRBJ1-1; cdr3_length: 14; clone_size: .; d_call: TRBD1; cdr3_aa: CASRQGGLNTEAFF; cdr3_nt: TGTGCCAGCAGGCAGGGGGGACTTAACACTGAAGCTTTCTTT
v_call: TRBV5-1; j_call: TRBJ1-2; cdr3_length: 14; clone_size: .; d_call: .; cdr3_aa: CASSLGQANYGYTF; cdr3_nt: TGCGCCAGCAGCTTGGGACAGGCTAACTATGGCTACACCTTC
v_call: TRBV15; j_call: TRBJ2-7; cdr3_length: 13; clone_size: .; d_call: .; cdr3_aa: CATSMQNSYEQYF; cdr3_nt: TGTGCCACCAGTATGCAGAACTCCTACGAGCAGTACTTC
v_call: TRBV9; j_call: TRBJ2-7; cdr3_length: 14; clone_size: .; d_call: .; cdr3_aa: CASSVGPYYAEQYF; cdr3_nt: TGTGCCAGCAGCGTAGGGCCTTATTACGCCGAGCAGTACTTC